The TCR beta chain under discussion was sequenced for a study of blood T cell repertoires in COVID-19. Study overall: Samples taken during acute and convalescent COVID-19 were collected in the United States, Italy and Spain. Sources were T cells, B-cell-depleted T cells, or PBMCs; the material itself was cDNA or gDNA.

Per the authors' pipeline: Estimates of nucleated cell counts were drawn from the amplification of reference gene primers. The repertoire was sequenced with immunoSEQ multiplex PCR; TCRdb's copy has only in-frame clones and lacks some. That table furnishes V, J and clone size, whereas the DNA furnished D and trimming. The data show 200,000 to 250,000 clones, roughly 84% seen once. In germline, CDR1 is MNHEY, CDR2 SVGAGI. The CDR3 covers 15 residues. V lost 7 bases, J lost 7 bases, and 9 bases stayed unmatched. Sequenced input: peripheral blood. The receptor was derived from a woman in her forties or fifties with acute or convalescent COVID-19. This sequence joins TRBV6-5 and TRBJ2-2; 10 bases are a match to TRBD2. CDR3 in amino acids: CASNRAGGPSGELFF. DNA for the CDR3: TGTGCCAGCAACCGAGCGGGGGGGCCTAGCGGGGAGCTGTTTTTT.